The TCR beta chain under discussion was sequenced for a study of cytomegalovirus exposure and HLA in healthy donors. Points from the study as a whole: Fewer N-insertions (relative to the 666-donor mean) were reportedly seen in an Asian-associated ancestry cluster in a later analysis. The study recorded fewer than 200 TCR beta chains that were cytomegalovirus-associated.

A multiplex PCR was run with 60 Vbeta primers and 13 Jbeta primers. Only in-frame clones appear in the TCRdb table, and some are missing; sequencing was by immunoSEQ multiplex PCR. Here the sample spans 150,000 to 200,000 clones, approximately 80% being singletons. This clone was counted only a few times. The antigen is undetermined. Healthy individuals who donated bone marrow served as the donors. Per germline, CDR1 ENHRY and CDR2 SYGVKD. CDR3 length: 15 residues. V trimming: 3 bases; J trimming: 2 bases; junction bases outside the gene matches: 5. This TCR derives from a man younger than 35 in good health and CMV-seronegative. The material sequenced was PBMCs. The chain carries TRBV10-3 and TRBJ2-3; 7 bases agree with TRBD1. The CDR3 DNA sequence: TGTGCCATCAGTGACCGGGACAGCCTCACAGATACGCAGTATTTT. This gives the protein CAISDRDSLTDTQYF.